This entry describes one TCR beta chain. Trimming removed 3 bases from V and 4 bases from J, with 13 bases in between. The CDR3 has 13 residues. Germline CDR1 and CDR2: DFQATT and SNEGSKA (reference sequence). This record comes from a study of control samples from healthy donors and cancer patients. Repertoires were generated with immunoSEQ multiplex PCR, while TCRdb's copy carries only in-frame clones and drops some. Here the sample spans 70,000 to 100,000 clones, around nine tenths being singletons. Sequenced sample: PBMCs. The TCR comes from a woman in her fifties or sixties with head and neck cancer. The chain is built from TRBV20-1 and TRBJ2-7, with a weak D call TRBD2 (5 bases). CDR3 DNA sequence: TGCAGTGCTAGTACCGGAGGCACGTACGAGCAGTACTTC. The encoded protein is CSASTGGTYEQYF.